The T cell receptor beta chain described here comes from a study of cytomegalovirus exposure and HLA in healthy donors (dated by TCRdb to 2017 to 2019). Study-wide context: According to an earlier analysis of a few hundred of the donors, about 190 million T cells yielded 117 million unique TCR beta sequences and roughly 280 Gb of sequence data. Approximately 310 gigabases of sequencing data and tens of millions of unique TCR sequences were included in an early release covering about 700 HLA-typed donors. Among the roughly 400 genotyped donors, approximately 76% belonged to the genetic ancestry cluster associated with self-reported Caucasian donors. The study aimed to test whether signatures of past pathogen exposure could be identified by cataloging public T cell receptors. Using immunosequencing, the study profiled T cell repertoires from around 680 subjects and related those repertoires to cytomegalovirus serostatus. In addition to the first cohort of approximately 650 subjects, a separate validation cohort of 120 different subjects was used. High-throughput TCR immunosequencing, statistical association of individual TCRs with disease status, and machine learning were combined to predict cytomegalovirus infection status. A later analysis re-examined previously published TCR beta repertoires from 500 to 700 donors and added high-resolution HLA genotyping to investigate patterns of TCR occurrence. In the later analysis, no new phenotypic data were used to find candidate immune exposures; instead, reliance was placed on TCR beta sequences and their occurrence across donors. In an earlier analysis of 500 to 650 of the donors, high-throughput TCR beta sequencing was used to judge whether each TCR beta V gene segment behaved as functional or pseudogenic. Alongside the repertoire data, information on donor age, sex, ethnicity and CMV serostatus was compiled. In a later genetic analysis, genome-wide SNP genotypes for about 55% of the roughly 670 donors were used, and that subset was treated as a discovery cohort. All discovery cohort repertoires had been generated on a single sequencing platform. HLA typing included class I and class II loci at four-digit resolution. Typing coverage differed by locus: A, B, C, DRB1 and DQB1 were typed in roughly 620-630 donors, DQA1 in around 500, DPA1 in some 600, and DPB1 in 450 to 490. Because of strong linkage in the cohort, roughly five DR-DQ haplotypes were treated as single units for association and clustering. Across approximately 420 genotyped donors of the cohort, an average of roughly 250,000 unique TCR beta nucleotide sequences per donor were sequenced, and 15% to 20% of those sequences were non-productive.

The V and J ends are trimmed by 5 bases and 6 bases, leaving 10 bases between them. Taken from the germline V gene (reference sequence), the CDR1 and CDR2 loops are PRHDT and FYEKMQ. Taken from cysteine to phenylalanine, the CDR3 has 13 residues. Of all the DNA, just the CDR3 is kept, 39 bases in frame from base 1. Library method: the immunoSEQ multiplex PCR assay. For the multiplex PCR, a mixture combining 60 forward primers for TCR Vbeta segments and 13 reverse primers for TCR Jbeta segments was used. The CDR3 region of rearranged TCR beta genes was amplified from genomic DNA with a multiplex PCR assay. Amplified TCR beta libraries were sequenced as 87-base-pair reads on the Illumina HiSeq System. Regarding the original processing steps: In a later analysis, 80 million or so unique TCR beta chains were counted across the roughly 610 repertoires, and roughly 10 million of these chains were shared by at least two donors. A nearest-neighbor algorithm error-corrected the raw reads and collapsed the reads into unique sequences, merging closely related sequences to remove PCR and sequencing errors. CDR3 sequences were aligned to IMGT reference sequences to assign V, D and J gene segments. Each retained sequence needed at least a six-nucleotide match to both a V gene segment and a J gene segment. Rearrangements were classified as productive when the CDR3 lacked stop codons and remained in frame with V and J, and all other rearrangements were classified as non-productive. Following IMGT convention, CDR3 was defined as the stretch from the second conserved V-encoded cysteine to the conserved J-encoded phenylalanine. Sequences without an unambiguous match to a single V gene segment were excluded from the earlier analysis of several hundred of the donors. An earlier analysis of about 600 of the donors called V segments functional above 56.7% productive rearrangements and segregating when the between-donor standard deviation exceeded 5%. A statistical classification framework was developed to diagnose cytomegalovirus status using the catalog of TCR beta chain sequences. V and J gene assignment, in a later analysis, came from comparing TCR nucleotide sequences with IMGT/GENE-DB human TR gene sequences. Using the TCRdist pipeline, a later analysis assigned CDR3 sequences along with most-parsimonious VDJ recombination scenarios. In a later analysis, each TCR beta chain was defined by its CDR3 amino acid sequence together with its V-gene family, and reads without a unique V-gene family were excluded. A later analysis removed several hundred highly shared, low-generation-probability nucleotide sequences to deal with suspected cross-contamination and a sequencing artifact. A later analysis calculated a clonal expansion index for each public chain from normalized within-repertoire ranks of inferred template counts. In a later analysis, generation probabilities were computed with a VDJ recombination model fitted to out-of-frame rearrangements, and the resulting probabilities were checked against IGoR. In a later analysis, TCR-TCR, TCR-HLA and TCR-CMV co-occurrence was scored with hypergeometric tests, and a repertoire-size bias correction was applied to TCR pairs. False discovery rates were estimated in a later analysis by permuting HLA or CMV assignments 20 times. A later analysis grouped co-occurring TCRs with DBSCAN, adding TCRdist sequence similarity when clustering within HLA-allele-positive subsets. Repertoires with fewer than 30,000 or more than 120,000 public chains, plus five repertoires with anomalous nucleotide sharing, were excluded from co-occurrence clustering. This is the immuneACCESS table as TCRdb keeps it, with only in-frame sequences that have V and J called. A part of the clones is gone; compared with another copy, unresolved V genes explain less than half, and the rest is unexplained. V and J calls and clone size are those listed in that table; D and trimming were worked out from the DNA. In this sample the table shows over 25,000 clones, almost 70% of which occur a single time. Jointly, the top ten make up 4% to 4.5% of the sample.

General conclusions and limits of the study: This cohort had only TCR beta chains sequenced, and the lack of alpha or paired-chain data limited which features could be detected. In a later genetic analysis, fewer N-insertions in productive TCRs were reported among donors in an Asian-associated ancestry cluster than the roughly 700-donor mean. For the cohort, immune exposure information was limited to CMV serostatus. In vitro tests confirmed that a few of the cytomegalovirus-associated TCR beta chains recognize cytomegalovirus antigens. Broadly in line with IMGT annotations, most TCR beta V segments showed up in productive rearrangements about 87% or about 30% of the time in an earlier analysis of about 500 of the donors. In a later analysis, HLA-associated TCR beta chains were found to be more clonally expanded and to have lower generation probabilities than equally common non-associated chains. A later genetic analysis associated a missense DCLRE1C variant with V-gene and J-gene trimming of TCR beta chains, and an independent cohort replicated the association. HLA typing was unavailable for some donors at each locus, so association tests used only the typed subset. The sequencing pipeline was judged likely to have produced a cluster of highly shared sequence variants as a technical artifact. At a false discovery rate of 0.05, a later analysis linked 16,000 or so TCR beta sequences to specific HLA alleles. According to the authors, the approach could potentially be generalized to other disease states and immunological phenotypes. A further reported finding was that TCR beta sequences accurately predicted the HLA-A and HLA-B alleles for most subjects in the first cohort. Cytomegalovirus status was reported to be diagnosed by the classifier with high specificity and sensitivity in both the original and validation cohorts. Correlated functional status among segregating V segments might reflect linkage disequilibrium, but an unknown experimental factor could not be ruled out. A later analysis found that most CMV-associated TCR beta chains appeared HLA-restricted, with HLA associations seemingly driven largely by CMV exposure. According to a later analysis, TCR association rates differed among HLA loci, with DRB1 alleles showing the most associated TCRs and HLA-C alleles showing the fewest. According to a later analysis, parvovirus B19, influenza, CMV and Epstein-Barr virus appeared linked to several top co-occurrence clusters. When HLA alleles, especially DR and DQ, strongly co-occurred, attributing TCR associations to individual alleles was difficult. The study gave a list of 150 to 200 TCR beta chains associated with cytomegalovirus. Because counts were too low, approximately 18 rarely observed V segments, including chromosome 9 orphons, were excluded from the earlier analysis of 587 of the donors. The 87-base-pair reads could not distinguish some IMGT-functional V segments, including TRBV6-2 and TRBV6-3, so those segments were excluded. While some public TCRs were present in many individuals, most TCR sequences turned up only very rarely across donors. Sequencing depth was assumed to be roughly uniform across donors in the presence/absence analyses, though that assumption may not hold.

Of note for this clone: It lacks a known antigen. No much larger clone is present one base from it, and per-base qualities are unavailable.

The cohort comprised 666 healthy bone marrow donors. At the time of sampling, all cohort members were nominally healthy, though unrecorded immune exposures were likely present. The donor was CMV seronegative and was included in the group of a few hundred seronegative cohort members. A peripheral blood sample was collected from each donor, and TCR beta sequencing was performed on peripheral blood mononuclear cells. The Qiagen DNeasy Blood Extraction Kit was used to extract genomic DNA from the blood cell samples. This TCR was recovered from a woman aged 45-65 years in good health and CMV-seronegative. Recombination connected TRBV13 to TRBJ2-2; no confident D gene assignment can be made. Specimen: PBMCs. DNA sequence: TGTGCCAGCAGCCAAAATTCCCCCGGGGAGCTGTTTTTT. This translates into CASSQNSPGELFF.